Reported below is one T cell receptor beta chain. The clone's antigen remains unknown. Within one base of it there is no much larger clone, and no base qualities were kept. The receptor library was made with PCR. Reads for this sample came from an Illumina HiSeq 2500. To reduce PCR and sequencing biases, unique molecular identifiers were incorporated into the TCR beta cDNA libraries. Roughly 0.5 million cDNA molecules were obtained per 1 to 10 million input T cells, so each molecule approximated one T cell. The patient libraries were prepared and sequenced with the same protocol used for the earlier healthy control dataset. Within a given batch, samples were prepared together, multiplexed and sequenced on the same HiSeq lane. Turning to the authors' computational methods: MIGEC was used to process the raw barcoded reads, and molecular identifier groups with only a single read were discarded before consensus assembly and CDR3 extraction. Clonotype tables were post-analysed with VDJtools, normalizing diversity by down-sampling all datasets to the smallest sample size. Repertoire overlap clustering matched CDR3 amino acid but not nucleotide sequences to correct batch-related cross-sample contamination. In TCRdb, the public reads were trimmed at Q25 with fastp and aligned with MiXCR, with productive beta chains retained. CDR3 protein duplicates are merged, each entry listing the most common genes and DNA. What appears here as the V and J calls and clone size reflects TCRdb's work, not the paper's. Present in this sample are some 690,000 distinct CDR3 sequences, 59% of which were seen just once. The ten largest clones capture roughly 10% of the sample.

TCR beta repertoires were profiled from peripheral blood of 10 to 15 young patients with multiple sclerosis to demonstrate the VDJtools post-analysis software. The multiple sclerosis patients were children and adolescents between roughly 6 and 16 years of age. The data belong to a study of post-analysis software for immune sequencing data (dated by TCRdb to the mid-2010s). As for the study more broadly: Relapsing-remitting, secondary progressive and progressive-relapsing multiple sclerosis were recorded as disease courses, and subtype annotation was lacking for some patients. A subset of samples was prepared in parallel using single-end sample barcoding, then pooled and co-amplified after Illumina adapter ligation. The multiple sclerosis patient repertoires were compared with about a dozen previously published healthy control repertoires from donors aged about 6 to 26 years.

The paper as a whole reports these results and caveats: Multiple sclerosis patients had significantly lower normalized Chao1 diversity than controls, a result that suggests substantial peripheral T-cell clonal expansion. Patients showed significantly higher frequencies than controls for five TRBV segments, among them TRBV5-6, TRBV5-1 and TRBV20-1. When samples were clustered directly using the F measure, samples prepared in the same batch co-clustered strongly, which prompted a batch-effect correction. The control group was slightly older than the multiple sclerosis patient group.

Including cysteine and phenylalanine, the CDR3 has 14 amino acids. The only DNA kept is the CDR3, 42 bases in frame from the first base. V has 7 bases trimmed and J has 3 bases trimmed; junction bases matching no gene number 11. CDR1 and CDR2 are drawn from the germline V gene: SQVTM, ANQGSEA. Sequencing was performed on blood. This chain joins TRBV29-1 to TRBJ1-1; 7 bases in the middle match TRBD1. The receptor was isolated from a girl aged 2-10 years with multiple sclerosis. The DNA reads TGCAGCGGCGGGCGGGGGGACAGACACACTGAAGCTTTCTTT. Protein translation: CSGGRGDRHTEAFF.